This T cell receptor beta chain came from a study of shared clonotypes between healthy human individuals. The V gene end was trimmed by 8 bases and the J gene end by 5 bases; junction bases not matched to a gene: 8. There are 13 residues in the CDR3. The germline CDR1 and CDR2 sequences are MNHNS and SASEGT. Here immunoSEQ multiplex PCR was the method, and the copy in TCRdb shows in-frame clones only, minus some. Of fewer than 1 million clones listed, about 96% are singletons. General study points: Non-shared clonotypes had lower generation probabilities than those shared by all four donors.

On this clone itself: Its antigen is as yet unknown.

Selected positively for CCR7 and CD45RO-negative, naive CD8 cells excluded terminally differentiated effector memory CD45RA+ cells. The chain has TRBV6-1 and TRBJ2-7; 8 positions match TRBD1. Sequencing was carried out using naive CD8+ T cells sorted from blood. The sequence was collected from a man aged 25-45 years in good health. CDR3 in DNA: TGTGCCAGCTCCGGACAGGGACCGAACGAGCAGTACTTC. Protein: CASSGQGPNEQYF.